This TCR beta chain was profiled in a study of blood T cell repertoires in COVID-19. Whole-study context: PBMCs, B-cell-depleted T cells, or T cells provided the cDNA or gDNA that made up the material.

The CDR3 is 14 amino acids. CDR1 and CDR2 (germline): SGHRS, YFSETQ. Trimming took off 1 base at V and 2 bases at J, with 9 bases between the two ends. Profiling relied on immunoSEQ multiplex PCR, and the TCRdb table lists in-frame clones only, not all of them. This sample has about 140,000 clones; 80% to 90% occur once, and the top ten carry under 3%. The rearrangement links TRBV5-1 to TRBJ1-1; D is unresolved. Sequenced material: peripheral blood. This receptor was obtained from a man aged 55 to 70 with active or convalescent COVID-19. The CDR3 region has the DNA TGCGCCAGCAGCTTGAGCGCGGAAAACACTGAAGCTTTCTTT. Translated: CASSLSAENTEAFF.